The 32 T cell receptor beta chains below were found in one sample sequenced in a study of OX40 agonist ivuxolimab in advanced cancers. Clones were sequenced by immunoSEQ multiplex PCR, and TCRdb holds only the in-frame ones, with some missing. The profile covers 150,000 to 180,000 clones, with 94% appearing a single time and around 0.31% taken by the ten largest. Source: CD4+ or CD8+ T cells sorted from blood, taken in a trial of the OX40 agonist ivuxolimab. These receptors were taken from an adult with an advanced solid tumor such as melanoma, head and neck, liver or kidney cancer.

The J gene is TRBJ1-5, the V gene TRBV28; D not resolved. Trimming removed 2 bases from V and 0 bases from J, with 11 bases in between. Germline V lookup: CDR1 MDHEN, CDR2 SYDVKM. The CDR3 is made up of 16 amino acids. The CDR3 bases are TGTGCCAGCAGTTTAGCAGCCAAATATAGCAATCAGCCCCAGCATTTT. This codes for CASSLAAKYSNQPQHF.

V is TRBV7-2 and J is TRBJ2-5; D is perhaps TRBD1 or TRBD2 (6 bases each). Germline-derived CDR1 and CDR2 are SGHTA and FQGNSA. The CDR3 totals 13 residues. Trimming cost V 5 bases and J 1 base, with 8 bases left between them. The CDR3 loop reads CASSRGPQETQYF. The CDR3 bases are TGTGCCAGCAGCCGGGGGCCCCAAGAGACCCAGTACTTC.

The gene calls are TRBV9 and TRBJ2-2; the D gene is possibly TRBD1 (6 bases). The CDR3 covers 16 residues. The germline V gene encodes CDR1 SGDLS and CDR2 YYNGEE. The V and J ends lost 0 bases and 1 base respectively, with 10 bases between them. The CDR3 region has the DNA TGTGCCAGCAGCGTAGTAGACAGGAGGAACACCGGGGAGCTGTTTTTT. It translates to CASSVVDRRNTGELFF.

The genes are TRBV6-5 and TRBJ1-2, with D possibly being TRBD1 (6 bases). Trimming pared 6 bases from V and 4 bases from J, leaving 12 bases between. The CDR3 consists of 13 residues. Germline V gene data show CDR1 as MNHEY and CDR2 as SVGAGI. The CDR3, as DNA: TGTGCCAGCAGAGACAGCAGGGGCTATGGCTACACCTTC. It specifies CASRDSRGYGYTF.

V and J are TRBV5-1 and TRBJ2-1, with D possibly matching TRBD2 (6 bases). This CDR3 comprises 13 residues. The ends were cut back, 4 bases at V and 6 bases at J, with 11 bases in the middle. Per the germline V gene, CDR1 is SGHRS and CDR2 is YFSETQ. CDR3 in amino acids: CASSLRDFNEQFF. The CDR3 nucleotides read TGCGCCAGCAGCCTCCGGGACTTCAATGAGCAGTTCTTC.

This chain connects TRBV19 to TRBJ2-6; 7 nucleotides line up with TRBD1. Germline lookup yields CDR1 LNHDA and CDR2 SQIVND (reference sequence). The junction had 6 bases not matched to a gene; V was cut back by 10 bases and J by 0 bases. This CDR3 has 15 amino acids. The CDR3 loop is CATRQGSSGANVLTF. The CDR3 DNA is TGTGCCACTCGACAGGGATCCTCTGGGGCCAACGTCCTGACTTTC.

V gene TRBV7-2 combines with J gene TRBJ2-1, with D unclear. V gave up 1 base and J gave up 2 bases, with 15 bases separating them. This CDR3 has 17 amino acids. CDR1 is SGHTA and CDR2 is FQGNSA in the germline V gene. CDR3 DNA: TGTGCCAGCAGCTTAGTAGGGCTCTTGGGGACCTACAATGAGCAGTTCTTC. This gives the protein CASSLVGLLGTYNEQFF. Complete variable domain (other parts from reference TRBV7-2 and TRBJ2-1): GAGVSQSPSNKVTEKGKDVELRCDPISGHTALYWYRQSLGQGLEFLIYFQGNSAPDKSGLPSDRFSAERTGGSVSTLTIQRTQQEDSAVYLCASSLVGLLGTYNEQFFGPGTRLTVL.

The chain has TRBV29-1 and TRBJ1-1; D unclear. Trimming took 2 bases from V and 0 from J, leaving 7 bases between them. The CDR3 runs to 13 residues. Germline CDR1 reads SQVTM; CDR2 reads ANQGSEA. For the CDR3, the DNA is TGCAGCGTTGAAAGACGGCTGAACACTGAAGCTTTCTTT. It encodes CSVERRLNTEAFF. The full variable domain, its missing parts supplied by reference TRBV29-1 and TRBJ1-1, is SAVISQKPSRDICQRGTSLTIQCQVDSQVTMMFWYRQQPGQSLTLIATANQGSEATYESGFVIDKFPISRPNLTFSTLTVSNMSPEDSSIYLCSVERRLNTEAFFGQGTRLTVV.

The chain couples TRBV7-9 to TRBJ2-1, with TRBD2 identical over 8 bases. CDR1 SEHNR and CDR2 FQNEAQ come from the germline V gene (reference sequence). With 4 bases clipped from V and 7 bases from J, the junction kept 3 bases outside the gene matches. The CDR3 is 13 residues long. As DNA, the CDR3 is TGTGCCAGCAGCTCGGAGCGGGGGAATGAGCAGTTCTTC. The encoded protein is CASSSERGNEQFF.

On this clone itself: The junction departs from the called germline gene at one end, perhaps through a read error. The rearrangement joins TRBV15 to TRBJ1-2; D perhaps matches TRBD1 (5 bases). Germline V lookup: CDR1 LNHNV, CDR2 YYDKDF (reference sequence). The CDR3 is 13 amino acids. CDR3 region: CATSSIRGGTGDF. CDR3 DNA: TGTGCCACCAGCTCAATCCGAGGCGGGACCGGGGACTTC.

CDR3 sequence reads: CASSVGSGGANTGELFF. In DNA form, the CDR3 reads TGTGCCAGCAGTGTGGGTAGCGGGGGGGCGAACACCGGGGAGCTGTTTTTT. V usage is TRBV2 and J usage is TRBJ2-2, with 11 bases lining up with TRBD2. V shed 4 bases and J 0 bases; nucleotides not matched to a gene: 4. Germline assignment: CDR1 SNHLY and CDR2 FYNNEI. The CDR3 spans 17 residues.

This rearrangement joins TRBV5-1 to TRBJ2-7; TRBD2 agrees at 9 bases. The length of the CDR3 is 15 residues. V shed 5 bases and J 1 base; nucleotides not matched to a gene: 7. The germline V gene has CDR1 SGHRS and CDR2 YFSETQ. Here the CDR3 reads CASSPLAGRSYEQYF. CDR3 nucleotides: TGCGCCAGCAGTCCCCTAGCGGGGCGGTCCTACGAGCAGTACTTC.

This chain connects TRBV6-5 to TRBJ1-2; D ambiguous. Trimming removed 0 bases at V and 2 bases at J, with 13 bases between. The CDR3 has 16 residues. Germline CDR1 reads MNHEY; CDR2 reads SVGAGI. CDR3 sequence (DNA): TGTGCCAGCAGTTACTCGCTTAACAGTGGGAACTATGGCTACACCTTC. Its protein is CASSYSLNSGNYGYTF.

The genes are TRBV10-3 and TRBJ2-6, with 9 nucleotides matching TRBD1. V shed 4 bases, J shed 3 bases, and the junction held 7 bases outside the gene matches. This CDR3 spans 17 amino acids. Germline V gives CDR1 ENHRY, CDR2 SYGVKD. The CDR3 nucleotides read TGTGCCATCAGTGGGGGGACAGGGTCGGTTGGGGCCAACGTCCTGACTTTC. This translates into CAISGGTGSVGANVLTF.

A few counts support this clone. The J gene is TRBJ1-1, the V gene TRBV10-3, with TRBD1 identical over 7 bases. V gave up 6 bases and J gave up 3 bases; unmatched junction bases: 4. Germline V gene sequence: CDR1 ENHRY, CDR2 SYGVKD. This CDR3 spans 13 amino acids. CDR3 in DNA: TGTGCCATCAGACCCACAGGGGACACTGAAGCTTTCTTT. This codes for CAIRPTGDTEAFF.

The chain uses TRBV5-6 and TRBJ1-4; D not certain. Trimming removed 0 bases at V and 4 bases at J, with 7 bases between. Germline CDR1 SGHDT, CDR2 YYEEEE. There are 14 residues in the CDR3. Here the CDR3 reads CASSLGNFNEKLFF. CDR3 nucleotides: TGTGCCAGCAGCTTGGGCAACTTTAATGAAAAACTGTTTTTT. The entire variable domain, with the rest obtained from reference TRBV5-6 and TRBJ1-4, is as follows: DAGVTQSPTHLIKTRGQQVTLRCSPKSGHDTVSWYQQALGQGPQFIFQYYEEEERQRGNFPDRFSGHQFPNYSSELNVNALLLGDSALYLCASSLGNFNEKLFFGSGTQLSVL.

This clone appeared a single time. The chain couples TRBV4-3 to TRBJ1-2, with D possibly being TRBD1 (5 bases). The V end lost 0 bases, the J end lost 5 bases, and 13 bases lay between the germline ends. CDR1 is LGHNA, CDR2 YSLEER, per germline. CDR3 length: 15 amino acids. CDR3 region: CASSQEVFRGYGYTF. The CDR3 DNA reads TGCGCCAGCAGCCAAGAAGTATTTCGGGGGTATGGCTACACCTTC.

The count of this clone is one. The chain has TRBV9 and TRBJ2-7; weak D call: TRBD1 (6 bases). This CDR3 is built from 15 residues. Germline lookup yields CDR1 SGDLS and CDR2 YYNGEE. Trimming took 3 bases from V and 2 from J, leaving 15 bases between them. The CDR3 region is CASSAHEGVTYEQYF. The CDR3 nucleotides are TGTGCCAGCAGCGCCCACGAGGGGGTCACCTACGAGCAGTACTTC.

The chain couples TRBV7-2 to TRBJ2-3, with no clear D. Per germline, CDR1 SGHTA and CDR2 FQGNSA. Trimming pared 7 bases from V and 2 bases from J, leaving 10 bases between. This CDR3 comprises 13 residues. The CDR3 is CASTILATDTQYF. In DNA, the CDR3 is TGTGCCAGCACGATCCTCGCCACAGATACGCAGTATTTT.

V and J are TRBV18 and TRBJ2-2; D remains ambiguous. Germline CDR1 is KGHSH and CDR2 is LQKENI. CDR3 length equals 15 residues. The V gene lost 6 bases and the J gene lost 0 bases, with 11 bases spanning the gap. The chain's CDR3 is CASSSLPANTGELFF. The CDR3 region has the DNA TGTGCCAGCTCTTCGCTCCCCGCGAACACCGGGGAGCTGTTTTTT.

The V gene is TRBV7-2, the J gene TRBJ1-1; weak D call: TRBD1 (5 bases). With 8 bases removed from V and 6 bases from J, the gap between germline ends came to 10 bases. This CDR3 spans 11 amino acids. Germline V gene sequence: CDR1 SGHTA, CDR2 FQGNSA. The CDR3 spells CASGGRAEAFF. The CDR3 DNA reads as TGTGCCAGCGGGGGGAGGGCTGAAGCTTTCTTT.

The gene calls are TRBV9 and TRBJ2-3; possibly TRBD2 for D (5 bases). Germline V CDR1 and CDR2: SGDLS, YYNGEE. V was pared by 2 bases and J by 1 base, with 11 bases between. The length of the CDR3 is 15 residues. The CDR3: CASSVELDRTDTQYF. The CDR3 coding sequence is TGTGCCAGCAGCGTGGAACTAGATCGCACAGATACGCAGTATTTT.

This sequence joins TRBV11-2 and TRBJ2-1; D unresolved. There are 12 residues in the CDR3. The germline V gene encodes CDR1 SGHAT and CDR2 FQNNGV. V lost 2 bases and J 3 bases, leaving 2 bases between the germline ends. The CDR3 loop is CASSLFYNEQFF. In DNA form, the CDR3 reads TGTGCCAGCAGCTTATTCTACAATGAGCAGTTCTTC.

The CDR3 is CASGSLYEQYF. In DNA, the CDR3 is TGTGCCAGTGGGTCCCTCTACGAGCAGTACTTC. This sequence joins TRBV6-5 and TRBJ2-7; D is unresolved. CDR1 is MNHEY, CDR2 SVGAGI, per germline. Trimming removed 9 bases at V and 3 bases at J, with 9 bases between. The length of the CDR3 is 11 residues.

The rearrangement joins TRBV5-1 to TRBJ2-1; TRBD2 matches 16 bases. CDR3 length: 16 residues. In germline, CDR1 is SGHRS, CDR2 YFSETQ. V lost 4 bases, J lost 4 bases, and 2 bases stayed unmatched. CDR3: CASSPGLAGGYNEQFF. For the CDR3, the DNA is TGCGCCAGCAGCCCGGGACTAGCGGGAGGGTACAATGAGCAGTTCTTC.

The sample holds one count of this clone. DNA for the CDR3: TGTGCCAGCAGCCAGGGGTCTGCCTACGAGCAGTACTTC. Protein sequence: CASSQGSAYEQYF. The chain carries TRBV7-2 and TRBJ2-7, with D possibly matching TRBD1 (6 bases). The germline gives CDR1 SGHTA, CDR2 FQGNSA. The length of the CDR3 is 13 residues. Trimming removed 5 bases at V and 2 bases at J, with 10 bases between. Full variable domain (missing parts from reference TRBV7-2 and TRBJ2-7): GAGVSQSPSNKVTEKGKDVELRCDPISGHTALYWYRQSLGQGLEFLIYFQGNSAPDKSGLPSDRFSAERTGGSVSTLTIQRTQQEDSAVYLCASSQGSAYEQYFGPGTRLTVT.

This chain joins TRBV7-2 and TRBJ2-1, with 7 bases identical to TRBD1. Germline V gene data show CDR1 as SGHTA and CDR2 as FQGNSA. The CDR3 runs 14 residues. V was clipped by 5 bases and J by 6 bases; unmatched bases: 7. The CDR3 nucleotides are TGTGCCAGCAGCGCAGACAGGGCCTTCAATGAGCAGTTCTTC. It specifies CASSADRAFNEQFF.

This clone was picked up a small number of times. The genes are TRBV18 and TRBJ2-2; 7 nucleotides match TRBD1. CDR1 KGHSH and CDR2 LQKENI come from the germline V gene. This CDR3 is 13 amino acids long. V shed 3 bases and J 6 bases; nucleotides not matched to a gene: 1. In DNA form, the CDR3 reads TGTGCCAGCTCACCGACAGGGTCCGGGGAGCTGTTTTTT. This codes for CASSPTGSGELFF.

The V gene is TRBV29-1, the J gene TRBJ2-7; D perhaps matches TRBD2 (5 bases). This CDR3 comprises 12 residues. Germline lookup yields CDR1 SQVTM and CDR2 ANQGSEA. Trimming left V 6 bases short and J 4 bases short, with 13 bases between. CDR3 residues: CSVGVHGYEQYF. CDR3 coding DNA: TGCAGCGTCGGGGTCCATGGATACGAGCAGTACTTC.

The J gene is TRBJ2-5, the V gene TRBV4-1; D call uncertain. The CDR3 is made up of 15 amino acids. Trimming cost V 1 base and J 5 bases, with 14 bases left between them. The V gene's germline CDR1 is MGHRA and CDR2 YSYEKL. The CDR3 DNA is TGCGCCAGCAGCCAAGCCGGGTTCCAAGTGGAGACCCAGTACTTC. Its protein product is CASSQAGFQVETQYF.

This chain uses TRBV6-5 with TRBJ2-7; D could derive from TRBD1 or TRBD2 (6 bases each). V dropped 6 bases and J dropped 5 bases, with 20 bases sitting between them. This CDR3 has 15 residues. Germline values: CDR1 MNHEY, CDR2 SVGAGI. The CDR3, as DNA: TGTGCCAGCAGACCCACCAGGGGAGGTGTGAACGAGCAGTACTTC. This codes for CASRPTRGGVNEQYF.

Regarding this clone: This sample includes further DNA sequences coding for the same CDR3. The chain uses TRBV2 and TRBJ1-2, with 7 bases aligning to TRBD1. Germline V CDR1 and CDR2: SNHLY, FYNNEI. CDR3 length: 14 residues. The V and J ends lost 1 base and 4 bases, in that order; junction bases with no gene match: 3. For the CDR3, the DNA is TGTGCCAGCAGTGAAGGACAGGGAAGCTATGGCTACACCTTC. Residues: CASSEGQGSYGYTF.